This is a list of T cell receptor beta chains from one sample in a study of blood T cell repertoires in COVID-19. The table came from immunoSEQ multiplex PCR; TCRdb's copy has only in-frame clones and leaves some out. The top ten hold less than 9% of the sample, which has about 100,000 clones, about 86% seen once. Sequenced sample: peripheral blood. Source of these receptors: a man aged 55 to 70 with acute or convalescent COVID-19. Each CDR3 is given with its conserved first and last residue. A D gene is named only where the DNA matches it firmly. Not every row has a clone size; where given, it reads once, few, many or a size class.

d_gene: -; abundance: -; j_gene: TRBJ1-2; v_gene: TRBV5-4; len: 13; CDR3aa: CASSSPEHYGYTF; CDR3nt: TGTGCCAGCAGCTCCCCCGAGCACTATGGCTACACCTTC
d_gene: -; abundance: -; j_gene: TRBJ1-2; v_gene: TRBV21-1; len: 14; CDR3aa: CASSFTGGARGYTF; CDR3nt: TGTGCCAGCAGCTTCACTGGGGGGGCGCGGGGCTACACCTTC
d_gene: -; abundance: -; j_gene: TRBJ2-7; v_gene: TRBV6-5; len: 12; CDR3aa: CASAQANYEQYF; CDR3nt: TGTGCCAGCGCTCAGGCCAACTACGAGCAGTACTTC
d_gene: -; abundance: -; j_gene: TRBJ1-5; v_gene: TRBV24-1; len: 14; CDR3aa: CATSDPGPNQPQHF; CDR3nt: TGTGCCACCAGTGATCCAGGGCCCAATCAGCCCCAGCATTTT
d_gene: -; abundance: -; j_gene: TRBJ2-2; v_gene: TRBV19; len: 15; CDR3aa: CATPRSGPNTGELFF; CDR3nt: TGTGCCACCCCACGAAGCGGCCCGAACACCGGGGAGCTGTTTTTT
d_gene: -; abundance: -; j_gene: TRBJ1-5; v_gene: TRBV4-3; len: 16; CDR3aa: CASSQETGHSNQPQHF; CDR3nt: TGCGCCAGCAGCCAAGAAACAGGGCATAGCAATCAGCCCCAGCATTTT
d_gene: TRBD1; abundance: -; j_gene: TRBJ2-5; v_gene: TRBV30; len: 12; CDR3aa: CAWTRGSETQYF; CDR3nt: TGTGCCTGGACCAGGGGGTCGGAGACCCAGTACTTC
d_gene: TRBD1; abundance: -; j_gene: TRBJ1-2; v_gene: TRBV7-2; len: 17; CDR3aa: CASSFFDYRDRGLGYTF; CDR3nt: TGTGCCAGCAGCTTTTTCGACTACCGGGACAGGGGTCTAGGCTACACCTTC
d_gene: TRBD1; abundance: -; j_gene: TRBJ1-5; v_gene: TRBV19; len: 13; CDR3aa: CASSSTGQVPQHF; CDR3nt: TGTGCCAGTAGTTCGACAGGGCAGGTGCCCCAGCATTTT
d_gene: -; abundance: -; j_gene: TRBJ2-5; v_gene: TRBV10-1; len: 14; CDR3aa: CASSESAGEETQYF; CDR3nt: TGCGCCAGCAGTGAGTCCGCAGGGGAAGAGACCCAGTACTTC
d_gene: -; abundance: -; j_gene: TRBJ1-1; v_gene: TRBV3-1/TRBV3-2; len: 15; CDR3aa: CASSQDLGANTEAFF; CDR3nt: TGTGCCAGCAGCCAAGATTTGGGGGCGAACACTGAAGCTTTCTTT
d_gene: TRBD1; abundance: -; j_gene: TRBJ2-2; v_gene: TRBV29-1; len: 14; CDR3aa: CSVGGTAFTGELFF; CDR3nt: TGCAGCGTTGGTGGGACAGCGTTCACCGGGGAGCTGTTTTTT
d_gene: -; abundance: -; j_gene: TRBJ1-4; v_gene: TRBV19; len: 12; CDR3aa: CATSGQYEKLFF; CDR3nt: TGTGCCACCTCGGGACAATATGAAAAACTGTTTTTT
d_gene: -; abundance: -; j_gene: TRBJ2-7; v_gene: TRBV12-2; len: 17; CDR3aa: CASSFGLAGGGPYEQYF; CDR3nt: TGTGCAAGTTCGTTCGGACTAGCGGGAGGCGGGCCCTACGAGCAGTACTTC
d_gene: -; abundance: once; j_gene: TRBJ1-1; v_gene: TRBV5-4; len: 14; CDR3aa: CASGRTGQNTEAFF; CDR3nt: TGTGCCAGCGGCCGTACAGGTCAGAACACTGAAGCTTTCTTT
d_gene: -; abundance: -; j_gene: TRBJ1-3; v_gene: TRBV7-8; len: 18; CDR3aa: CASSTQRVRSSSGNTIYF; CDR3nt: TGTGCCAGCAGCACCCAGAGGGTCCGTTCCTCAAGTGGAAACACCATATATTTT
d_gene: TRBD2; abundance: -; j_gene: TRBJ2-1; v_gene: TRBV19; len: 15; CDR3aa: CASRSTSGTYQGEFF; CDR3nt: TGTGCCAGTCGTTCGACTAGCGGGACCTACCAGGGGGAGTTCTTC
d_gene: -; abundance: -; j_gene: TRBJ2-1; v_gene: TRBV15; len: 16; CDR3aa: CATSTGHGGSYNEQFF; CDR3nt: TGTGCCACCAGCACAGGACACGGCGGCTCCTACAATGAGCAGTTCTTC
d_gene: -; abundance: -; j_gene: TRBJ2-7; v_gene: TRBV19; len: 14; CDR3aa: CASSPRTVSSEQYF; CDR3nt: TGTGCCAGTAGTCCACGGACAGTATCGAGCGAGCAGTACTTC
d_gene: TRBD2; abundance: -; j_gene: TRBJ2-7; v_gene: TRBV7-6; len: 15; CDR3aa: CASSLTSGGLYEQYF; CDR3nt: TGTGCCAGCAGCTTAACTAGCGGGGGTTTATACGAGCAGTACTTC
d_gene: TRBD1; abundance: -; j_gene: TRBJ1-1; v_gene: TRBV9; len: 18; CDR3aa: CASSARDRALGVNTEAFF; CDR3nt: TGTGCCAGCAGCGCCCGGGACAGGGCATTAGGGGTGAACACTGAAGCTTTCTTT
d_gene: -; abundance: -; j_gene: TRBJ1-2; v_gene: TRBV9; len: 14; CDR3aa: CASSVGADNYGYTF; CDR3nt: TGTGCCAGCAGCGTAGGGGCAGACAACTATGGCTACACCTTC
d_gene: -; abundance: once; j_gene: TRBJ1-2; v_gene: TRBV4-1; len: 13; CDR3aa: CASSLEDSYGYTF; CDR3nt: TGCGCCAGCAGCCTCGAGGACAGCTATGGCTACACCTTC
d_gene: -; abundance: -; j_gene: TRBJ2-1; v_gene: TRBV30; len: 12; CDR3aa: CAMGPMMDEQFF; CDR3nt: TGTGCCATGGGCCCGATGATGGATGAGCAGTTCTTC
d_gene: TRBD1; abundance: -; j_gene: TRBJ2-7; v_gene: TRBV7-2; len: 15; CDR3aa: CASSLDTGAAYEQYF; CDR3nt: TGTGCCAGCAGCTTAGACACAGGGGCCGCCTACGAGCAGTACTTC
d_gene: -; abundance: -; j_gene: TRBJ1-5; v_gene: TRBV3-1/TRBV3-2; len: 15; CDR3aa: CASSQGRGSNQPQHF; CDR3nt: TGTGCCAGCAGCCAAGGGAGGGGTAGCAATCAGCCCCAGCATTTT
d_gene: -; abundance: -; j_gene: TRBJ2-7; v_gene: TRBV12-3/TRBV12-4; len: 13; CDR3aa: CASSFDRAYEQYF; CDR3nt: TGTGCCAGCAGTTTTGACAGAGCCTACGAGCAGTACTTC
d_gene: TRBD1; abundance: -; j_gene: TRBJ2-1; v_gene: TRBV9; len: 15; CDR3aa: CASSIRDSGYNEQFF; CDR3nt: TGTGCCAGCAGCATCCGGGACAGCGGCTACAATGAGCAGTTCTTC
d_gene: -; abundance: -; j_gene: TRBJ1-1; v_gene: TRBV2; len: 14; CDR3aa: CASKAGRGNTEAFF; CDR3nt: TGTGCCAGCAAGGCGGGGCGCGGGAACACTGAAGCTTTCTTT
d_gene: TRBD2; abundance: -; j_gene: TRBJ2-1; v_gene: TRBV19; len: 14; CDR3aa: CASSTVLAGYEQFF; CDR3nt: TGTGCCAGTAGTACCGTTCTAGCGGGATATGAGCAGTTCTTC
d_gene: TRBD1; abundance: -; j_gene: TRBJ1-1; v_gene: TRBV5-1; len: 15; CDR3aa: CASSPGQGAKTEAFF; CDR3nt: TGCGCCAGCAGCCCCGGACAGGGGGCGAAGACTGAAGCTTTCTTT
d_gene: -; abundance: -; j_gene: TRBJ2-3; v_gene: TRBV9; len: 14; CDR3aa: CASSVSGSTDTQYF; CDR3nt: TGTGCCAGCAGCGTCAGCGGGAGCACAGATACGCAGTATTTT
d_gene: -; abundance: once; j_gene: TRBJ1-2; v_gene: TRBV2; len: 15; CDR3aa: CASSEQGTGFYGYTF; CDR3nt: TGTGCCAGCAGTGAACAGGGAACAGGCTTCTATGGCTACACCTTC
d_gene: -; abundance: -; j_gene: TRBJ2-3; v_gene: TRBV5-1; len: 15; CDR3aa: CASSFLAASTDTQYF; CDR3nt: TGCGCCAGCAGCTTCTTAGCGGCTAGCACAGATACGCAGTATTTT
d_gene: -; abundance: -; j_gene: TRBJ1-2; v_gene: TRBV7-2; len: 15; CDR3aa: CASSFFRVRGYGYTF; CDR3nt: TGTGCCAGCAGCTTTTTCAGGGTTAGGGGCTATGGCTACACCTTC
d_gene: TRBD2; abundance: -; j_gene: TRBJ2-1; v_gene: TRBV6-5; len: 13; CDR3aa: CASSSSGGNEQFF; CDR3nt: TGTGCCAGCAGTTCATCCGGGGGGAATGAGCAGTTCTTC
d_gene: TRBD1; abundance: -; j_gene: TRBJ1-6; v_gene: TRBV5-4; len: 15; CDR3aa: CASSLLGDSFSPLHF; CDR3nt: TGTGCCAGCAGCTTGCTTGGGGACAGCTTTTCACCCCTCCACTTT
d_gene: TRBD2; abundance: -; j_gene: TRBJ2-7; v_gene: TRBV5-1; len: 18; CDR3aa: CASSRTIPSGRGPYEQYF; CDR3nt: TGCGCCAGCAGCCGTACAATCCCCAGCGGGAGGGGGCCCTACGAGCAGTACTTC
d_gene: TRBD2; abundance: -; j_gene: TRBJ2-2; v_gene: TRBV4-1; len: 15; CDR3aa: CASSHGTSGTGELFF; CDR3nt: TGCGCCAGCAGCCACGGGACTAGCGGGACCGGGGAGCTGTTTTTT
d_gene: -; abundance: -; j_gene: TRBJ2-1; v_gene: TRBV19; len: 16; CDR3aa: CAKSSRRLYSYNEQFF; CDR3nt: TGTGCCAAAAGCTCTCGGCGGTTATACTCCTACAATGAGCAGTTCTTC
d_gene: -; abundance: -; j_gene: TRBJ2-2; v_gene: TRBV5-1; len: 15; CDR3aa: CASSEEGSLTGELFF; CDR3nt: TGCGCCAGCAGCGAGGAGGGCAGTTTAACCGGGGAGCTGTTTTTT
d_gene: -; abundance: once; j_gene: TRBJ1-4; v_gene: TRBV5-1; len: 16; CDR3aa: CASSSVGGLGNEKLFF; CDR3nt: TGCGCCAGCAGCTCCGTGGGGGGGCTGGGTAATGAAAAACTGTTTTTT